The present entry profiles one T cell receptor beta chain with its context. Its binding antigen is unknown. Library method: 5' RACE. The input for every TCR library was around 4,000 ng of total RNA. For each sample, cDNA synthesis was carried out in eight separate reactions using SMARTScribe reverse transcriptase. During cDNA synthesis, unique molecular identifiers containing a 6-nucleotide sample barcode were introduced by template switching. Two nested PCRs of 16 and 9 cycles amplified the TCRalpha and TCRbeta cDNA, and bead purification followed each PCR. Before amplification, cDNA was treated with uracil DNA-glycosylase and purified using the QIAquick PCR purification kit. In the second PCR, Illumina TruSeq-compatible adapters and sample-specific barcodes were added. Library quality and concentration were checked on TapeStation and Qubit, and libraries were pooled at around 4.7 ng each. The pooled libraries were sequenced with 2 x 100 bp reads and custom sequencing primers on an Illumina HiSeq2500 single-index Rapid Run. The published analysis was carried out like this. MiGEC version 1.2.6 was used for UMI-based consensus assembly to correct PCR and sequencing errors. MiXCR version 2.1.1 was used for V(D)J alignment, clonotype assembly and CDR3 extraction. To normalise gene usage, clonotype sharing and MAIT/NKT TCR abundance, the analysis used the top 1000, 10 000 and 20 000 clonotypes per sample. After downsampling to 27 000 UMIs, diversity was calculated as the inverse Simpson index using the vegan R package. Statistical testing used paired Mann-Whitney U tests on the discordant twin pairs and applied Benjamini-Hochberg correction for multiple testing. Following reprocessing of the reads by TCRdb, the data hold one row per CDR3 protein sequence and no DNA is available. The authors' filters were not applied to this entry. The table of this sample itemizes about 420,000 distinct CDR3 sequences. 2% to 2.5% of the sample goes to the ten largest clones.

A roughly 2.5 ml peripheral blood sample was drawn into PAXgene tubes per donor and stored at -80°C. Without T cell sorting, total RNA was isolated from whole blood using the PAXgene blood miRNA kit on an automated QIAcube. Peripheral blood from monozygotic twin pairs, either concordant or discordant for inflammatory bowel disease, underwent deep TCRalpha and TCRbeta repertoire profiling that used unique molecular barcoding. Smoking habits were recorded for all twin pairs, and each individual was classified as a current, former or never smoker. The CDR3 numbers 17 residues from cysteine through phenylalanine. Only the protein is on record. The germline V gene (reference sequence) provides CDR1 LGHDT and CDR2 YNNKEL. This record comes from a study of monozygotic twins with inflammatory bowel disease (dated 2019 in TCRdb). With regard to the full study: In total, approximately 28 monozygotic twin pairs made up the full study: 19 Danish pairs, all IBD-discordant, plus nine German pairs, of which four were IBD-concordant and five were IBD-discordant. Within discordant pairs, disease-associated traits were sought mainly by comparing IBD patients with their genetically identical healthy co-twins. Each individual had, on average, about 151 000 unique TCRalpha sequences and 181 000 unique TCRbeta sequences available for analysis.

The study at large found these results: IBD patients had lower TCRbeta repertoire diversity, measured by the inverse Simpson index, than their healthy co-twins. The analysis was unable to tell different T cell subtypes apart. Concordant and discordant twins showed no difference in repertoire similarity, possibly because of limited statistical power. IBD patients shared fewer clonotypes with other individuals than healthy twins did, most markedly in patients showing signs of disease activity. The results gave no support for a single strong signal or clonotype linked to IBD. Because patients were on differing immunosuppressive treatments, the repertoires may have picked up extra background noise and inter-individual variability.

The sample consisted of blood. The rearranged chain carries TRBV3-1 and TRBJ1-1; TCRdb picks TRBD1, but there is no DNA to check that call. The source of this sequence is a human donor with ulcerative colitis or Crohn's disease, or a healthy co-twin of an affected twin (not recorded which). The CDR3 region has the sequence CASSQDLTPGRHTEAFF.